This T cell receptor beta chain was documented in a study of shared clonotypes between healthy human individuals. Background on the study: CD8 memory received one plate per donor, CD8 naive two, CD4 memory three and CD4 naive three.

This CDR3 comprises 14 residues. Germline V gene lookup returns CDR1 MNHEY and CDR2 SMNVEV (reference sequence). The ends lost 5 bases at V and 5 bases at J; junction bases unmatched: 3. Study conclusions and caveats: Sorted-subset sequencing, rarefaction showed, was incomplete despite large depth. Against clonotypes common to all four donors, non-shared ones had lower generation probabilities.

In regard to this clone: Antigen specificity is unknown.

Some clones are missing from TCRdb's copy, which holds only in-frame ones; the method was immunoSEQ multiplex PCR. The repertoire holds more than 600,000 clones, with about 92% as singletons. It was CD45RO-negative cells, positively selected for CCR7, that made up naive CD8 cells, with terminally differentiated effector memory CD45RA+ cells excluded. Within Nashville, Tennessee resided all donors, each a Caucasian adult. This clonotype was obtained from a man aged 25-40 years in good health. Sequences were obtained from naive CD8+ T cells sorted from blood. This rearrangement joins TRBV27 to TRBJ2-1, with TRBD2 matching 10 bases. CDR3 in DNA: TGTGCCAGCAGTAAGCTAGCGGGAGACAATGAGCAGTTCTTC. Amino acid sequence: CASSKLAGDNEQFF.